This T cell receptor beta chain appears in the sequencing data of a study of beta chain features in type 1 diabetes. Study-wide points: When Type 1 diabetes patients were examined, their TCRB CDR3s proved moderately but significantly shorter in all four CD4+ subsets. Over-representation of high TCR-expressing cells was a possible consequence of cDNA sequencing.

Isolated RNA was reverse transcribed in full, so expressed TCRB transcripts were sequenced. Profiling relied on immunoSEQ multiplex PCR, and the TCRdb table lists in-frame clones only, not all of them. The sample holds 300,000 or so clones, over 11% seen once. Worth noting for this clone: Its specificity is unknown.

The CDR3 has 12 amino acids. V was shortened by 6 bases and J by 6 bases, with 8 bases between the two germline ends. CDR1 and CDR2 from the germline V gene are LNHNV and YYDKDF (reference sequence). The sample taken for sequencing was naive CD4+ T cells from blood. V is TRBV15 and J is TRBJ2-2; a weak D match, TRBD2 (5 bases). This clonotype was sampled from a man younger than 40 with type 1 diabetes. In nucleotides, the CDR3 is TGTGCCACCAGAAAGGGAGCCGGGGAGCTGTTTTTT. Residues: CATRKGAGELFF.